Listed here are 10 T cell receptor beta chains from one sample, sequenced in a study of spatial heterogeneity in lung cancer. Specified time point: sample taken at primary tumor resection. Unsorted whole RNA from tumor, nontumor lung or frozen PBMC underwent sequencing. MiXCR, run by TCRdb on the 5' RACE reads, gives a single entry per CDR3 protein. The data contain about 24,000 distinct CDR3 sequences, under 4% of them seen just once; the ten biggest clones take up 25% to 35%. The sample in question was PBMCs, obtained at surgery. The source is a female donor with early-stage non-small cell lung cancer.

This rearrangement joins TRBV5-1 to TRBJ2-1; D is unresolved. V lost 4 bases, J lost 0 bases, and 11 bases lay in between. CDR1 is SGHRS, CDR2 YFSETQ, per germline. CDR3 length: 15 residues. The CDR3 sequence: CASSATKGSYNEQFF. In nucleotides, the CDR3 is TGCGCCAGCAGCGCTACCAAAGGCTCCTACAATGAGCAGTTCTTC.

In its sample, this clonotype was seen many times. This chain connects TRBV15 to TRBJ2-7; TRBD2 agrees at 7 bases. The length of the CDR3 is 14 residues. The V and J ends lost 5 bases and 2 bases, in that order; junction bases with no gene match: 6. Germline V gene data show CDR1 as LNHNV and CDR2 as YYDKDF (reference sequence). The DNA for the CDR3 is TGTGCCACCAGCGCTAATCTAGCGGCCTACGAGCAGTACTTC. Translation gives CATSANLAAYEQYF.

This clonotype was recorded many times. The chain employs TRBV9 and TRBJ2-7; the match to TRBD2 covers 8 bases. CDR1 is SGDLS, CDR2 YYNGEE, per germline. The V gene end was trimmed by 0 bases and the J gene end by 1 base; junction bases not matched to a gene: 3. This CDR3 region has 15 residues. CDR3 coding DNA: TGTGCCAGCAGCGTAGCGGCGGGAGGTTCCTACGAGCAGTACTTC. Its protein product is CASSVAAGGSYEQYF.

In this sample, this clonotype is medium-sized (0.01 to 0.1%). The chain employs TRBV11-1 and TRBJ2-1; TRBD2 matches at 8 bases. Trimming cost V 0 bases and J 9 bases; bases outside gene matches: 7. The germline V gene encodes CDR1 SGHAT and CDR2 FQDESV (reference sequence). This CDR3 region has 15 residues. CDR3 sequence (DNA): TGTGCCAGCAGCTTAGCGGGACTAGGGTTCGTTGAGCAGTTCTTC. As protein: CASSLAGLGFVEQFF.

This clonotype has a count of ten or more. This chain uses TRBV7-9 with TRBJ2-7, with TRBD1 as a possible D gene (6 bases). Trimming removed 1 base from V and 5 bases from J, with 9 bases in between. The CDR3 loop spans 13 amino acids. Germline assignment: CDR1 SEHNR and CDR2 FQNEAQ (reference sequence). The CDR3 spells CASSLDRADEQYF. In DNA form, the CDR3 reads TGTGCCAGCAGCTTAGACAGGGCAGACGAGCAGTACTTC.

This clonotype was seen repeatedly, ten times or more. The J gene is TRBJ1-4, the V gene TRBV20-1, with TRBD1 identical over 7 bases. The germline V gene encodes CDR1 DFQATT and CDR2 SNEGSKA (reference sequence). This CDR3 is built from 13 residues. V gave up 3 bases and J gave up 8 bases; unmatched junction bases: 6. The CDR3 region is CSARDSGGEKLFF. The DNA for the CDR3 is TGCAGTGCTAGGGACTCAGGGGGGGAAAAACTGTTTTTT.

The table lists this clonotype with many counts. This chain's CDR3 is CASSYDRVYEQYF. CDR3 nucleotide sequence: TGTGCCAGCAGCTACGACAGGGTCTACGAGCAGTACTTC. The chain employs TRBV7-2 and TRBJ2-7; TRBD1 agrees at 7 bases. There are 13 residues in the CDR3. The junction had 3 bases not matched to a gene; V was cut back by 4 bases and J by 3 bases. Germline CDR1 is SGHTA and CDR2 is FQGNSA.

In its sample, this clonotype was seen many times. The chain couples TRBV28 to TRBJ2-7; 8 bases match TRBD1. CDR3 length: 13 amino acids. Germline CDR1 is MDHEN and CDR2 is SYDVKM. After removal of 6 bases from V and 7 bases from J, the junction contained 8 bases not matched to a gene. The CDR3, as DNA: TGTGCCAGCAGCTTAACAGGGGGTGCGGAGCAGTACTTC. Its protein product is CASSLTGGAEQYF.

The chain employs TRBV7-8 and TRBJ1-5; TRBD1 is a possible D gene (6 bases). The V end was cut by 5 bases, the J end by 5 bases, with 16 bases between. The CDR3 runs to 15 residues. The germline V gene has CDR1 SGHVS and CDR2 FQNEAQ. Here the CDR3 DNA reads TGTGCCAGCAGCCCCAAGACAGGCCCCGATCAGCCCCAGCATTTT. This translates into CASSPKTGPDQPQHF.

Many counts were recorded for this clonotype. The chain is built from TRBV27 and TRBJ2-7; TRBD2 aligns across 9 bases. The CDR3 sequence is 15 residues long. Germline lookup yields CDR1 MNHEY and CDR2 SMNVEV (reference sequence). V lost 5 bases and J lost 5; bases outside the gene matches: 10. The CDR3 is CASSPNPSGDDEQYF. The CDR3 DNA is TGTGCCAGCAGTCCAAATCCTAGCGGGGATGACGAGCAGTACTTC.